The present entry profiles one T cell receptor (beta chain) with its context. Antigen specificity is unknown. The data derive from a study of graft-versus-host responses after intestinal transplantation. About the study: Recipients had multivisceral, liver-intestinal, or isolated intestinal transplants.

Libraries were prepared by immunoSEQ multiplex PCR; TCRdb keeps only in-frame clonotypes and omits some of them. Of over 100,000 clones in the sample, approximately 93% were seen once. Whole-study findings and limits: Peak circulating GvH clone levels were associated with early post-transplant HvG declines.

This specimen was unstimulated CD8+ T cells sorted from spleen or lymph node cells, taken before transplant. This clonotype originated in a human donor who was the organ donor for an intestinal transplant.

The CDR3 nucleotides are TGCGCCAGCAGCCGCACCACCACTAGCGGGAGCTACAATGAGCAGTTCTTC. Translation gives CASSRTTTSGSYNEQFF. The V and J genes are TRBV4-1 and TRBJ2-1; 11 bases line up with TRBD2. The CDR3 has 17 amino acids. The germline V gene encodes CDR1 MGHRA and CDR2 YSYEKL. The J segment lost 3 bases and the V segment lost 4 bases, leaving 8 bases of the junction unmatched.